Listed below are T cell receptor beta chains from one sample, sequenced in a study of breast tumors, draining lymph nodes, adjacent tissues. TCRdb re-called the multiplex PCR reads through MiXCR, storing one row per CDR3 protein. The data show fewer than 150,000 distinct CDR3 sequences, over 20% seen once. Sequenced sample: axillary lymph node tissue. These receptors all stem from a female donor with breast cancer. Some clones in this sample may be carry-over from other donors' samples. The CDR3 runs from the conserved cysteine through the conserved F or W. D genes are given only for firm matches. A clone size is listed for some rows: how often the clone was seen (once, few, many), or a class if it is expanded.

>TRBJ2-1|TRBV27|-|-
TGTGCCAGCAGTTTGACCGCCTGGAATGAGCAGTTCTTC
CASSLTAWNEQFF
>TRBJ1-3|TRBV4-2|-|-
-
CASGFSSKVGSGNTIYF
>TRBJ1-6|TRBV2|-|many
TGTGCCAGCAGTTTAGACAGCCTTCTAAATTCACCCCTCCACTTT
CASSLDSLLNSPLHF
>TRBJ2-1|TRBV24-1|TRBD2|-
TGTGCCACCCCACTAGCGGGAGAATACAATGAGCAGTTCTTC
CATPLAGEYNEQFF
>TRBJ2-2|TRBV20-1|TRBD1|many
TGCAGTGCTTTCGACAGGGGTCCCGGGGAGCTGTTTTTT
CSAFDRGPGELFF
>TRBJ2-3|TRBV28|TRBD1|-
TGTGCCAGTGGGACAGGGGCGCCCAATACGCAGTATTTT
CASGTGAPNTQYF
>TRBJ2-1|TRBV24-1|TRBD2|many
TGTGCCACCAGTGAACGGAGCGGACTAGCGGCATACAATGAGCAGTTCTTC
CATSERSGLAAYNEQFF
>TRBJ2-7|TRBV4-1|TRBD1|many
TGCGCCAGCAGCCAAGATAGGACAGGGATCTGGTACGAGCAGTACTTC
CASSQDRTGIWYEQYF
>TRBJ2-5|TRBV28|TRBD1|few
TGTGCCAGCAGTTCGACAGGGATGGGGACCCAGTACTTC
CASSSTGMGTQYF
>TRBJ1-2|TRBV13|TRBD1|many
TGTGCCAGCAGAAAGAGTGGACAGGGAGATGGCTACACCTTC
CASRKSGQGDGYTF
>TRBJ1-2|TRBV12-3/TRBV12-4|TRBD1|many
TGTGCCAGCAGCCCCCTTTACCTTCAGGGGGGCCGGGACGGCTACACCTTC
CASSPLYLQGGRDGYTF
>TRBJ2-7|TRBV6-1|TRBD1|many
TGTGCCAGCAGTGAATGGTCAGGACAGGGCTCCTACGAGCAGTACTTC
CASSEWSGQGSYEQYF
>TRBJ2-7|TRBV2|-|many
TGTGCCAGCAGTGAAGGACCATCCTCGGACGAGCAGTACTTC
CASSEGPSSDEQYF
>TRBJ1-5|TRBV28|-|-
TGTGCCAGCAGCTCCACTCTCCGGGGACAGCCCCAGCATTTT
CASSSTLRGQPQHF
>TRBJ1-5|TRBV6-1|TRBD1|many
TGTGCCAGCAGAGGGAGACAGGGAGTTCAGCCCCAGCATTTT
CASRGRQGVQPQHF
>TRBJ1-2|TRBV5-6|-|many
TGTGCCAGCAGCTTGTCAGGGAGCGGCTACACCTTC
CASSLSGSGYTF
>TRBJ1-3|TRBV27|-|-
TGTGCCAGCAGTTGGGATTCTGGAAACACCATATATTTT
CASSWDSGNTIYF
>TRBJ2-1|TRBV29-1|-|many
TGCAGCGTTGTAAGTTTTTACAATGAGCAGTTCTTC
CSVVSFYNEQFF
>TRBJ1-4|TRBV20-1|-|-
TGCAGCGCTAGAGATAGGAAGGGAACAACTAATGATAAACTGTTTTTT
CSARDRKGTTNDKLFF
>TRBJ2-7|TRBV19|-|many
TGTGCCAGTAGGGGATTGGACGAGCAGTACTTC
CASRGLDEQYF
>TRBJ2-1|TRBV20-1|TRBD2|many
TGCAGTGCGAGGATACCTGGCGGGAGGGCTTACAATGAGCAGTTCTTC
CSARIPGGRAYNEQFF
>TRBJ2-1|TRBV24-1|-|many
TGTGCCACCAGTGATTTTAGGGCGGGATACAATGAGCAGTTCTTC
CATSDFRAGYNEQFF
>TRBJ2-2|TRBV6-6|-|many
TGTGCCAGCAGTCTCATACAGAACACCGGGGAGCTGTTTTTT
CASSLIQNTGELFF
>TRBJ2-2|TRBV7-8|-|many
TGTGCCAGCAGCTTAGATGTGAGGGCCGTCACCGGGGAGCTGTTTTTT
CASSLDVRAVTGELFF
>TRBJ1-4|TRBV28|TRBD1|-
TGTGCCAGCAGTTTAGGGGACAGGGATAATGAAAAACTGTTTTTT
CASSLGDRDNEKLFF
>TRBJ1-4|TRBV30|-|many
TGTGCCTGGAGTGTACCGGGAGGTCGAACTAATGAAAAACTGTTTTTT
CAWSVPGGRTNEKLFF
>TRBJ2-3|TRBV7-6|TRBD2|many
TGTGCCAGCAGCTTAATGGGTCTAGCGGGAGGTCGAGGCACAGATACGCAGTATTTT
CASSLMGLAGGRGTDTQYF
>TRBJ2-5|TRBV18|TRBD2|-
TGTGCCAGCTCGCGACTAGCGGGAGGCCCAGAGACCCAGTACTTC
CASSRLAGGPETQYF
>TRBJ1-3|TRBV5-1|-|many
TGCGCCAGCAGCCCGCGTGGGCAGCCGAGCTCTGGAAACACCATATATTTT
CASSPRGQPSSGNTIYF
>TRBJ1-4|TRBV9|-|many
TGTGCCAGCAGCGTAGGAGCGGCCGAAGGAATTGAAAAACTGTTTTTT
CASSVGAAEGIEKLFF
>TRBJ2-7|TRBV11-2|TRBD1|many
TGTGCCAGCAGCCCCGGGACAGGAACCCTGTCCATGGGGGAGCAGTACTTC
CASSPGTGTLSMGEQYF
>TRBJ2-7|TRBV15|-|many
TGTGCCACCAGCAGAGATTCGGGGACCGGCGAGCAGTACTTC
CATSRDSGTGEQYF
>TRBJ1-2|TRBV9|-|many
TGTGCCAGCAGCGTGGACCAAGAAGGCTACACCTTC
CASSVDQEGYTF
>TRBJ1-6|TRBV5-4|TRBD1|many
TGTGCCAGCAGCGCGGGACAGGGTTCCTATAATTCACCCCTCCACTTT
CASSAGQGSYNSPLHF
>TRBJ2-2|TRBV5-1|-|many
TGCGCCAGCAGCTTGGACCGGATCACCGGGGAGCTGTTTTTT
CASSLDRITGELFF
>TRBJ2-1|TRBV6-5|-|many
TGTGCCAGCAGCCTTAGACTAGAAAGGGATCAGTTCTTC
CASSLRLERDQFF
>TRBJ2-7|TRBV28|TRBD2|few
TGTGCCAGCAGGGGGACTAGCGGGACGTACGAGCAGTACTTC
CASRGTSGTYEQYF
>TRBJ2-2|TRBV2|-|many
TGTGCCAGCAGTGTGGGGCAGGGCACCGGGGAGCTGTTTTTT
CASSVGQGTGELFF
>TRBJ2-3|TRBV6-1|-|many
TGTGCCAGCAGTGAGACCGTCACAGATACGCAGTATTTT
CASSETVTDTQYF
>TRBJ2-3|TRBV10-1|TRBD1|many
TGCGCCACAGGACAGGGGGCCGCAGATACGCAGTATTTT
CATGQGAADTQYF
>TRBJ2-1|TRBV12-3/TRBV12-4|-|many
TGTGCCAGCAGGACAACTACAAGCTCCTACAATGAGCAGTTCTTC
CASRTTTSSYNEQFF
>TRBJ1-5|TRBV4-1|-|many
TGCGCCAGCAGCCAAGATAGGGGCGGACAGCCCCAGCATTTT
CASSQDRGGQPQHF
>TRBJ2-1|TRBV12-3/TRBV12-4|TRBD1|many
TGTGCCAGCACTACCGGACAGGACTACAATGAGCAGTTCTTC
CASTTGQDYNEQFF
>TRBJ2-3|TRBV28|TRBD2|many
TGTGCCAGCCGAGAGGGAGGGGGCACAGATACGCAGTATTTT
CASREGGGTDTQYF
>TRBJ2-1|TRBV9|TRBD2|many
TGTGCCAGCAGCGTAGGGGTTGGGGCTAGCGGGGGTGAGCAGTTCTTC
CASSVGVGASGGEQFF